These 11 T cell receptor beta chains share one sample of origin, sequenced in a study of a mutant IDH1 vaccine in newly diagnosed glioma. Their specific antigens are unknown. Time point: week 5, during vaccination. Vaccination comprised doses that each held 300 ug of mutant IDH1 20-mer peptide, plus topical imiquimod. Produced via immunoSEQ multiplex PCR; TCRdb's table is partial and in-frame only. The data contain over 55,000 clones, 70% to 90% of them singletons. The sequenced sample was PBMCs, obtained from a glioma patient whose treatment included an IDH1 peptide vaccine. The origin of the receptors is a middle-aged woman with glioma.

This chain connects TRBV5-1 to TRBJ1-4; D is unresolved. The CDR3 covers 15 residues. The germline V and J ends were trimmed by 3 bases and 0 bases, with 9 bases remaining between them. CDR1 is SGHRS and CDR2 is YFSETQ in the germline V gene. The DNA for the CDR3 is TGCGCCAGCAGCTCCGGGGTTGCAACTAATGAAAAACTGTTTTTT. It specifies CASSSGVATNEKLFF.

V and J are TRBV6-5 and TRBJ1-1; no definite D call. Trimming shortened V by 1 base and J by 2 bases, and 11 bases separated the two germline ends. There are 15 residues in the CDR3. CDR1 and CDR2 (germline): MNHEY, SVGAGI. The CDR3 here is CASSYLLADNTEAFF. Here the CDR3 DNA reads TGTGCCAGCAGTTACTTGCTGGCAGACAACACTGAAGCTTTCTTT.

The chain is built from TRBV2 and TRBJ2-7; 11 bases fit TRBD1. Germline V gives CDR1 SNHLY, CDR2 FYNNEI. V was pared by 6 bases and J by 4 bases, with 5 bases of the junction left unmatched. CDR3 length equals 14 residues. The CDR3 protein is CASRDRGRGYEQYF. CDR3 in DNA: TGTGCCAGCAGGGACAGGGGGCGAGGGTACGAGCAGTACTTC.

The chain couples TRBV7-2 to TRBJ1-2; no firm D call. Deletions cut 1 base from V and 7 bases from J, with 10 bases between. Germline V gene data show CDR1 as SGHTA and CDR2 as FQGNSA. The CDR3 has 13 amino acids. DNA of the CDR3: TGTGCCAGCAGCTTAGATGCCAGGTCTGGCTACACCTTC. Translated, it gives CASSLDARSGYTF.

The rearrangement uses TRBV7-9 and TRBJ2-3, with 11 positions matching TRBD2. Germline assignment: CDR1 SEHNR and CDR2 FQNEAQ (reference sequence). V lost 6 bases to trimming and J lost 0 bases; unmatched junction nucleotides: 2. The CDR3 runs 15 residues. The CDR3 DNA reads TGTGCCAGCAGTCGGACTAGCGGGAGCACAGATACGCAGTATTTT. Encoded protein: CASSRTSGSTDTQYF.

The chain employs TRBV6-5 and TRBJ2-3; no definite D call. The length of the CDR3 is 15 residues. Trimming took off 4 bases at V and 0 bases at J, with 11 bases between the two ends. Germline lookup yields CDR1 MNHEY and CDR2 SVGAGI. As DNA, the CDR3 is TGTGCCAGCAGTTCCGTTCGAACTAGCACAGATACGCAGTATTTT. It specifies CASSSVRTSTDTQYF.

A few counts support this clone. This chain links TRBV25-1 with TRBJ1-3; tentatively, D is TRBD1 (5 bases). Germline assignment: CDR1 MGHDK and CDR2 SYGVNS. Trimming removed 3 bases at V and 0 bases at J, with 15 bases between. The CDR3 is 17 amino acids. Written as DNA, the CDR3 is TGTGCCAGCAGTGACTCACCCGGGACGGTCTCTGGAAACACCATATATTTT. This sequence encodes CASSDSPGTVSGNTIYF.

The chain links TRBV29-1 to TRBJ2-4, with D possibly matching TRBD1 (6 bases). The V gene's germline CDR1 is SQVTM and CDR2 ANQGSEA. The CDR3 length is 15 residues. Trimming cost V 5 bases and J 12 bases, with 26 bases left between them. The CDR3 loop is CSVTVPRTGPLYQYF. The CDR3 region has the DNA TGCAGCGTTACCGTTCCGAGAACAGGGCCGTTGTATCAGTACTTC.

The DNA of the CDR3 is TGTGCCAGCAGCTTGTTGTGGACCATCTATGGCTACACCTTC. Protein sequence: CASSLLWTIYGYTF. The chain couples TRBV5-6 to TRBJ1-2; D uncertain. Germline CDR1 reads SGHDT; CDR2 reads YYEEEE. CDR3 length: 14 residues. Trimming shortened V by 1 base and J by 4 bases, and 11 bases separated the two germline ends.

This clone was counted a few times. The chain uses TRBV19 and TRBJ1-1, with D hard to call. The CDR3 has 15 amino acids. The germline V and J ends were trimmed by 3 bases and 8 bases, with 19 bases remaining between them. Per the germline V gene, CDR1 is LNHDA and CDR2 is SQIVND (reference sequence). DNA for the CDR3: TGTGCCAGTAGTATCGACCAAAACCCTAAGGGAGAAGCTTTCTTT. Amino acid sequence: CASSIDQNPKGEAFF.

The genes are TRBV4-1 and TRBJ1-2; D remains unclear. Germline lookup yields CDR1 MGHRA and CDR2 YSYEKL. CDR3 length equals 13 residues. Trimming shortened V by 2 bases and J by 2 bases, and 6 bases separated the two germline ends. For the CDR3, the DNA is TGCGCCAGCAGCCAAACAGCGAACTATGGCTACACCTTC. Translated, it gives CASSQTANYGYTF.